The sequence of this TCR beta chain was determined in a study of T cell responses to AZD1222 COVID-19 vaccine. Trimming pared 0 bases from V and 7 bases from J, leaving 16 bases between. The V gene's germline CDR1 is SGHRS and CDR2 YFSETQ. CDR3 length: 15 residues. Using immunoSEQ multiplex PCR, the repertoire was profiled, and TCRdb retains in-frame clones only, with some absent. The sample includes around 160,000 clones, roughly nine tenths of them seen just once. Sample: peripheral blood, taken 28 days after the second AZD1222 dose. The gene calls are TRBV5-1 and TRBJ1-1; no clear D gene. The TCR sequence derives from an adult who received the AZD1222 COVID-19 vaccine. The CDR3 sequence is CASSLVWSARNEAFF. Written as DNA, the CDR3 is TGCGCCAGCAGCTTGGTATGGTCGGCACGGAATGAAGCTTTCTTT.